This passage covers 32 T cell receptor beta chains from one sample sequenced in a study of blood T cell repertoires in COVID-19. Method: immunoSEQ multiplex PCR; TCRdb's copy keeps in-frame clones and lacks some. The data contain 75,000 to 95,000 clones, approximately 80% of them singletons. Sequences were obtained from peripheral blood. These receptors all come from a man in his sixties with acute or convalescent COVID-19.

The genes are TRBV19 and TRBJ2-3; D might be TRBD2 (5 bases). V lost 4 bases and J 3 bases, leaving 17 bases between the germline ends. CDR3 length equals 16 residues. Germline CDR1 is LNHDA and CDR2 is SQIVND (reference sequence). Here the CDR3 DNA reads TGTGCCAGTAGTACCCAAGGCAGCGGTAGAACAGATACGCAGTATTTT. Protein product: CASSTQGSGRTDTQYF.

The genes are TRBV4-1 and TRBJ1-2, with a possible D match to TRBD1 (6 bases). Germline V gives CDR1 MGHRA, CDR2 YSYEKL. V lost 2 bases and J lost 3, with 13 bases in between. The CDR3 is 15 residues long. DNA of the CDR3: TGCGCCAGCAGCCAATCAACAGGGAATCACTATGGCTACACCTTC. Protein: CASSQSTGNHYGYTF.

This rearrangement joins TRBV3-1 (or the pseudogene TRBV3-2) to TRBJ2-3; D is undetermined. Trimming removed 4 bases at V and 2 bases at J, with 13 bases between. Germline loops: CDR1 LGHDT, CDR2 YNNKEL (reference sequence). The CDR3 totals 15 residues. The CDR3 DNA is TGTGCCAGCAGCCCCTTCCGGAGACCCACAGATACGCAGTATTTT. This sequence encodes CASSPFRRPTDTQYF.

The rearrangement joins TRBV27 to TRBJ1-4, with D possibly TRBD1 on 6 matching bases. The germline CDR1 and CDR2 sequences are MNHEY and SMNVEV (reference sequence). Trimming shortened V by 4 bases and J by 0 bases, and 9 bases separated the two germline ends. The CDR3 is made up of 15 amino acids. Here the CDR3 DNA reads TGTGCCAGCAGTTCCGGACAGACAACTAATGAAAAACTGTTTTTT. Protein: CASSSGQTTNEKLFF.

In this sample, this clone turned up once. The rearrangement joins TRBV7-2 to TRBJ2-1; 11 positions agree with TRBD2. This CDR3 region has 15 residues. Germline V gene sequence: CDR1 SGHTA, CDR2 FQGNSA. Trimming at V came to 5 bases and at J to 6 bases, leaving 6 bases not matched to a gene. The CDR3 region is CASSQTSGGFNEQFF. The CDR3 nucleotides are TGTGCCAGCAGCCAAACTAGCGGGGGCTTCAATGAGCAGTTCTTC. Together with reference TRBV7-2 and TRBJ2-1, the CDR3 gives the full variable domain: GAGVSQSPSNKVTEKGKDVELRCDPISGHTALYWYRQSLGQGLEFLIYFQGNSAPDKSGLPSDRFSAERTGGSVSTLTIQRTQQEDSAVYLCASSQTSGGFNEQFFGPGTRLTVL.

The CDR3 DNA sequence: TGCGCCAGCAGCCAAGCTCAGCGAGCTAGTACAGATACGCAGTATTTT. It specifies CASSQAQRASTDTQYF. The chain employs TRBV4-1 and TRBJ2-3; D gene unclear. From germline, CDR1 is MGHRA and CDR2 YSYEKL. V lost 1 base and J 3 bases, leaving 14 bases between the germline ends. There are 16 residues in the CDR3.

This clone was seen a single time. The V gene is TRBV3-1 (or the pseudogene TRBV3-2), the J gene TRBJ1-1, with TRBD1 identical over 7 bases. Trimming took 1 base from V and 8 from J; bases not matched to a gene: 7. Germline CDR1 is LGHDT and CDR2 is YNNKEL (reference sequence). This CDR3 contains 14 residues. CDR3 coding DNA: TGTGCCAGCAGCCAAGGCCAACAGGGGTTCGAAGCTTTCTTT. Translating gives CASSQGQQGFEAFF.

The rearrangement joins TRBV5-1 to TRBJ1-5; 9 nucleotides align to TRBD1. This CDR3 has 14 amino acids. V trimming: 5 bases; J trimming: 8 bases; junction bases outside the gene matches: 8. The germline V gene encodes CDR1 SGHRS and CDR2 YFSETQ. The CDR3 coding sequence is TGCGCCAGCAGGCCGGGACAGGGTTTAGAGCCCCAGCATTTT. This encodes CASRPGQGLEPQHF.

This clone has just a few counts. The CDR3 nucleotides are TGTGCCAGCTCCGGGAGGGCCGGGACAGAAAACTATGGCTACACCTTC. Translated, it gives CASSGRAGTENYGYTF. The gene calls are TRBV28 and TRBJ1-2; 7 bases are shared with TRBD1. The V segment lost 8 bases and the J segment 2 bases; nucleotides outside the gene matches: 14. The CDR3 sequence is 16 residues long. Germline V gives CDR1 MDHEN, CDR2 SYDVKM.

The V and J genes are TRBV7-2 and TRBJ1-6; TRBD1 agrees at 9 bases. The junction had 12 bases not matched to a gene; V was cut back by 4 bases and J by 5 bases. CDR3 length: 18 residues. CDR1 is SGHTA and CDR2 is FQGNSA in the germline V gene. The CDR3, as DNA: TGTGCCAGCAGCTCGCCGATGGGACAGGGATGGAATAATTCACCCCTCCACTTT. This encodes CASSSPMGQGWNNSPLHF.

The V call is TRBV19, the J call TRBJ2-2; 8 nucleotides line up with TRBD1. CDR3 length: 18 amino acids. J was trimmed by 4 bases and V by 9 bases; bases with no gene match: 19. From germline, CDR1 is LNHDA and CDR2 SQIVND (reference sequence). CDR3 DNA: TGTGCCAGCATACCTAGAGCAGGGGGCGCGATTGTCACCGGGGAGCTGTTTTTT. Its protein product is CASIPRAGGAIVTGELFF.

This CDR3 reads CASSMDTAYYGYTF. For the CDR3, the DNA is TGTGCCAGCAGTATGGACACCGCCTACTATGGCTACACCTTC. The chain uses TRBV28 and TRBJ1-2, with D possibly TRBD1 on 5 matching bases. From germline, CDR1 is MDHEN and CDR2 SYDVKM. The CDR3 has 14 residues. V lost 5 bases and J lost 3, with 13 bases in between.

In this sample, this clone turned up many times. This rearrangement joins TRBV6-2 or TRBV6-3 to TRBJ2-1, with 10 bases fitting TRBD1. CDR1 is MNHEY and CDR2 is SVGEGT in the germline V gene. This CDR3 spans 17 amino acids. Trimming removed 2 bases from V and 9 bases from J; junction bases left unmatched: 13. This CDR3 is CASSYGKGQGNFGEQFF. The CDR3 DNA sequence: TGTGCCAGCAGTTACGGGAAGGGACAGGGGAATTTCGGTGAGCAGTTCTTC.

This chain links TRBV18 with TRBJ1-6; D gene uncertain. Trimming pared 5 bases from V and 0 bases from J, leaving 5 bases between. The CDR3 loop spans 14 amino acids. Per germline, CDR1 KGHSH and CDR2 LQKENI. The DNA of the CDR3 is TGTGCCAGCTCAAGGAGCTCCTATAATTCACCCCTCCACTTT. Translating gives CASSRSSYNSPLHF.

This clone was counted only a few times. The chain uses TRBV5-4 and TRBJ2-4; TRBD2 might be the D (5 bases). Germline CDR1 and CDR2: SGHNT and YYREEE (reference sequence). The CDR3 spans 15 residues. V gave up 4 bases and J gave up 0 bases, with 11 bases separating them. DNA of the CDR3: TGTGCCAGCAGCAACGGAGCGGCAGCCAAAAACATTCAGTACTTC. Translation: CASSNGAAAKNIQYF. The full variable domain, completed using reference TRBV5-4 and TRBJ2-4, is ETGVTQSPTHLIKTRGQQVTLRCSSQSGHNTVSWYQQALGQGPQFIFQYYREEENGRGNFPPRFSGLQFPNYSSELNVNALELDDSALYLCASSNGAAAKNIQYFGAGTRLSVL.

The chain is built from TRBV20-1 and TRBJ1-1, with no clear D. Trimming took off 3 bases at V and 5 bases at J, with 16 bases between the two ends. This CDR3 contains 14 residues. Germline values: CDR1 DFQATT, CDR2 SNEGSKA (reference sequence). The CDR3 DNA sequence: TGCAGTGCTAGTCCGGGGTCATGGGGAACTGAAGCTTTCTTT. Translating it yields CSASPGSWGTEAFF.

The chain is built from TRBV7-8 and TRBJ1-1, with D perhaps matching TRBD1 (5 bases). CDR1 SGHVS and CDR2 FQNEAQ come from the germline V gene. This CDR3 spans 15 amino acids. V was cut by 1 base and J by 0 bases, with 9 bases left in between. CDR3 bases: TGTGCCAGCAGCTTAGAGGACACGGTGAACACTGAAGCTTTCTTT. It yields the protein CASSLEDTVNTEAFF. Drawing the rest from reference TRBV7-8 and TRBJ1-1, the complete variable domain is GAGVSQSPRYKVAKRGQDVALRCDPISGHVSLFWYQQALGQGPEFLTYFQNEAQLDKSGLPSDRFFAERPEGSVSTLKIQRTQQEDSAVYLCASSLEDTVNTEAFFGQGTRLTVV.

The chain has TRBV19 and TRBJ1-2; the match to TRBD1 covers 8 bases. The V gene's germline CDR1 is LNHDA and CDR2 SQIVND (reference sequence). The V segment lost 6 bases and the J segment 7 bases; nucleotides outside the gene matches: 10. This CDR3 contains 14 residues. The CDR3: CASRSPRGLSGYTF. Here the CDR3 DNA reads TGTGCCAGTAGGTCCCCCAGGGGGCTTAGTGGCTACACCTTC.

The chain uses TRBV6-6 and TRBJ1-3; D gene uncertain. The CDR3 loop spans 12 amino acids. V lost 7 bases and J lost 7, with 11 bases in between. Germline CDR1 and CDR2: MNHNY and SVGAGI (reference sequence). The CDR3 DNA sequence: TGTGCCAGCATTGGCGCGGGCAACACCATATATTTT. Its protein product is CASIGAGNTIYF.

This clone was recorded once. The chain employs TRBV6-5 and TRBJ2-7; 7 bases map to TRBD1. The CDR3 has 14 residues. Trimming removed 2 bases from V and 6 bases from J; junction bases left unmatched: 7. The germline CDR1 and CDR2 sequences are MNHEY and SVGAGI. CDR3 nucleotides: TGTGCCAGCAGTTACGTAGGGGGCGCTTCCGAGCAGTACTTC. Translation: CASSYVGGASEQYF.

The V and J genes are TRBV19 and TRBJ1-6, with a possible D match to TRBD1 (6 bases). V lost 3 bases and J lost 11, with 17 bases in between. From germline, CDR1 is LNHDA and CDR2 SQIVND (reference sequence). This CDR3 spans 15 amino acids. The CDR3 DNA reads TGTGCCAGTAGTATTGGAGACAGGCTGGGGGCACCCCTCCACTTT. Protein product: CASSIGDRLGAPLHF.

In its sample, this clone was seen once. J is TRBJ2-1 and V is TRBV7-9, with TRBD2 identical over 12 bases. The junction had 10 bases not matched to a gene; V was cut back by 5 bases and J by 8 bases. The germline V gene has CDR1 SEHNR and CDR2 FQNEAQ (reference sequence). The CDR3 covers 16 residues. CDR3 sequence: CASSPAPGLAGDEQFF. The CDR3 DNA is TGTGCCAGCAGCCCCGCCCCGGGACTAGCGGGTGATGAGCAGTTCTTC.

This sequence joins TRBV6-6 and TRBJ1-5, with 7 bases fitting TRBD1. This CDR3 contains 14 residues. CDR1 and CDR2 (germline): MNHNY, SVGAGI (reference sequence). J was trimmed by 7 bases and V by 8 bases; bases with no gene match: 11. This chain's CDR3 is CASGGGGILQPQHF. The CDR3 bases are TGTGCCAGCGGTGGAGGGGGCATTCTCCAGCCCCAGCATTTT.

The V gene is TRBV27, the J gene TRBJ1-1; TRBD1 matches at 7 bases. J was trimmed by 1 base and V by 8 bases; bases with no gene match: 7. The CDR3 length is 14 residues. Germline-derived CDR1 and CDR2 are MNHEY and SMNVEV (reference sequence). The CDR3 spells CASSKGASNTEAFF. The CDR3 nucleotides read TGTGCCAGCTCTAAGGGGGCATCGAACACTGAAGCTTTCTTT.

There are a few counts of this clone. The DNA of the CDR3 is TGTGCCAGTAGTATAGTGCACAGGGGGCGCTTAGGCTACACCTTC. This codes for CASSIVHRGRLGYTF. The chain carries TRBV19 and TRBJ1-2; TRBD1 aligns across 9 bases. V was pared by 1 base and J by 8 bases, with 8 bases of the junction left unmatched. Germline V gene lookup returns CDR1 LNHDA and CDR2 SQIVND (reference sequence). The CDR3 length is 15 residues.

The CDR3, as DNA: TGCGCCAGCAGCTTGGGACTAGCGGGGTATGAGCAGTTCTTC. Residues: CASSLGLAGYEQFF. The J gene is TRBJ2-1, the V gene TRBV5-1; 11 bases line up with TRBD2. This CDR3 has 14 amino acids. Germline lookup yields CDR1 SGHRS and CDR2 YFSETQ. The ends lost 0 bases at V and 8 bases at J; junction bases unmatched: 1.

The rearrangement uses TRBV19 and TRBJ1-6; 7 nucleotides agree with TRBD1. The CDR3 is made up of 13 amino acids. Germline V CDR1 and CDR2: LNHDA, SQIVND (reference sequence). The V gene end was trimmed by 8 bases and the J gene end by 8 bases; junction bases not matched to a gene: 6. This chain's CDR3 is CASSQGTYSPLHF. The CDR3 DNA reads as TGTGCCAGTTCACAGGGGACCTATTCACCCCTCCACTTT. The variable domain in full, with the rest retrieved from reference TRBV19 and TRBJ1-6, is DGGITQSPKYLFRKEGQNVTLSCEQNLNHDAMYWYRQDPGQGLRLIYYSQIVNDFQKGDIAEGYSVSREKKESFPLTVTSAQKNPTAFYLCASSQGTYSPLHFGNGTRLTVT.

This clone was seen a handful of times. V is TRBV12-3 or TRBV12-4 and J is TRBJ1-1; TRBD1 matches 8 bases. The length of the CDR3 is 13 residues. V was clipped by 6 bases and J by 7 bases; unmatched bases: 7. The CDR3 DNA reads TGTGCCAGCAGCCGTAACGGACAGGGTGAAGCTTTCTTT. Translating gives CASSRNGQGEAFF.

The rearrangement joins TRBV2 to TRBJ2-7; D is ambiguous. CDR1 and CDR2 (germline): SNHLY, FYNNEI. Deletions cut 4 bases from V and 3 bases from J, with 4 bases between. The CDR3 consists of 11 residues. CDR3 DNA: TGTGCCAGCAGTGGCTACTACGAGCAGTACTTC. This codes for CASSGYYEQYF.

V and J are TRBV7-9 and TRBJ1-6, with D unclear. CDR3 length: 13 residues. V was clipped by 3 bases and J by 6 bases, with 6 bases between them. Germline V gene sequence: CDR1 SEHNR, CDR2 FQNEAQ (reference sequence). The CDR3 nucleotides are TGTGCCAGCAGCTTTGGCCTTAATTCACCCCTCCACTTT. Protein: CASSFGLNSPLHF.

This chain uses TRBV28 with TRBJ1-5, with 7 bases fitting TRBD1. Looked up from germline, CDR1 is MDHEN and CDR2 is SYDVKM. The CDR3 sequence is 14 residues long. V gave up 6 bases and J gave up 1 base; unmatched junction bases: 3. CDR3 amino acids: CASRGGASNQPQHF. In DNA form, the CDR3 reads TGTGCCAGCAGAGGGGGCGCGAGCAATCAGCCCCAGCATTTT.

The rearrangement joins TRBV5-1 to TRBJ1-2; TRBD1 might be the D (6 bases). CDR1 SGHRS and CDR2 YFSETQ come from the germline V gene. V was cut by 2 bases and J by 8 bases, with 13 bases left in between. CDR3 length: 13 residues. CDR3 amino acids: CASSFGRGGGYTF. For the CDR3, the DNA is TGCGCCAGCAGCTTCGGCAGGGGTGGCGGCTACACCTTC.